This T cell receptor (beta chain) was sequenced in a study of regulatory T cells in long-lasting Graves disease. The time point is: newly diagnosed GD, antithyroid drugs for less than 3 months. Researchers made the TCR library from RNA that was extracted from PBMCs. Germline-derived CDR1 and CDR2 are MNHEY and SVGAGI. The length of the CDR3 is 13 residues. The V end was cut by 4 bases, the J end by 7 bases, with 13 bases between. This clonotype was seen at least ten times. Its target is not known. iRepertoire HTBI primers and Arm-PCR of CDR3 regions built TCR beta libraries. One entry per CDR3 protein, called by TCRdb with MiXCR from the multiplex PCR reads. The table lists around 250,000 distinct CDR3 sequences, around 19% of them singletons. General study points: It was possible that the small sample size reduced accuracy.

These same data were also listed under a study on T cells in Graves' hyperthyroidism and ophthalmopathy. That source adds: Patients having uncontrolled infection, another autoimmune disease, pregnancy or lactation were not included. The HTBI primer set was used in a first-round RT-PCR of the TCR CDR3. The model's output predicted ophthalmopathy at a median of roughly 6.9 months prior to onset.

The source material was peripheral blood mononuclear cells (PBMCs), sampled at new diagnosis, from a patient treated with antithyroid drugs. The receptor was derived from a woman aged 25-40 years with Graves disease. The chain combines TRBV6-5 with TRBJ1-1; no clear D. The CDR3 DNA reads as TGTGCCAGCAGTTCCCAGAATTTTGGTGAAGCTTTCTTT. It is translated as CASSSQNFGEAFF.